Listed here is a single T cell receptor beta chain. With 4 bases removed from V and 7 bases from J, the gap between germline ends came to 20 bases. Germline CDR1 reads SGHVS; CDR2 reads FQNEAQ. The CDR3 totals 16 residues. Profiled with immunoSEQ multiplex PCR; TCRdb holds only in-frame clones, not every one. The table has about 45,000 clones, roughly nine tenths seen once. This sample was included in a study of blood T cell repertoires in COVID-19. Study as a whole: The United States, Italy and Spain supplied acute and convalescent COVID-19 samples. PBMCs, B-cell-depleted T cells, or T cells were the source of the cDNA or gDNA that made up the material.

The TCR sequence derives from a man between 70 and 80 years old with active COVID-19. This rearrangement joins TRBV7-8 to TRBJ1-5, with D possibly matching TRBD1 (5 bases). What was sequenced was peripheral blood. The CDR3 sequence: CASSSHRTFLGQPQHF. DNA for the CDR3: TGTGCCAGCAGCTCCCACCGGACATTCCTGGGGCAGCCCCAGCATTTT.